The 31 T cell receptor beta chains presented below share a single source sample, sequenced in a study of shared clonotypes between healthy human individuals. Naive CD8 cells were CD45RO-negative, positively selected for CCR7, excluding terminally differentiated effector memory CD45RA+ cells. Assay used: immunoSEQ multiplex PCR; TCRdb lists only in-frame clones, some missing. The repertoire holds roughly 2.1 million clones, with 93% as singletons. Source material: naive CD8+ T cells from PBMCs. The receptor source for this set is a man younger than 35 in good health. Some clones in this sample may be carry-over from other donors' samples.

There are a few counts of this clone. Other DNA sequences in the same sample also yield this CDR3. The gene calls are TRBV5-1 and TRBJ2-2, with D possibly being TRBD2 (5 bases). The CDR3 has 13 residues. Trimming cost V 0 bases and J 5 bases, with 5 bases left between them. The germline V gene encodes CDR1 SGHRS and CDR2 YFSETQ. CDR3 in DNA: TGCGCCAGCAGCTTGGGAGGGACCGGGGAGCTGTTTTTT. Residues: CASSLGGTGELFF.

The chain employs TRBV19 and TRBJ2-1; TRBD1 matches at 10 bases. CDR1 and CDR2 from the germline V gene are LNHDA and SQIVND (reference sequence). With V trimmed by 5 bases and J by 3 bases, 4 bases remained unmatched. The CDR3 has 15 amino acids. The CDR3 coding sequence is TGTGCCAGTAGTGTCGGGACAGGGGTCTACAATGAGCAGTTCTTC. This sequence encodes CASSVGTGVYNEQFF.

The J gene is TRBJ2-7, the V gene TRBV15, with D perhaps TRBD1 (6 bases). CDR1 and CDR2 (germline): LNHNV, YYDKDF (reference sequence). V was clipped by 1 base and J by 4 bases, with 17 bases between them. The CDR3 sequence is 16 residues long. CDR3 sequence (DNA): TGTGCCACCAGCAGAGTAGGACAGCCCACTCCTTACGAGCAGTACTTC. Amino acids: CATSRVGQPTPYEQYF.

The rearrangement links TRBV27 to TRBJ2-7; 10 bases are a match to TRBD1. In germline, CDR1 is MNHEY, CDR2 SMNVEV (reference sequence). Trimming cost V 4 bases and J 5 bases; bases outside gene matches: 5. The CDR3 contains 14 residues. The CDR3 region has the DNA TGTGCCAGCAGTTACCGGGACAGGGGCAACGAGCAGTACTTC. This encodes CASSYRDRGNEQYF.

V is TRBV28 and J is TRBJ2-5; no reliable D call. V lost 1 base, J lost 3 bases, and 9 bases lay in between. Germline V gene sequence: CDR1 MDHEN, CDR2 SYDVKM. The CDR3 totals 14 residues. The CDR3: CASSLLGTKETQYF. Written as DNA, the CDR3 is TGTGCCAGCAGTTTATTGGGCACCAAAGAGACCCAGTACTTC.

The chain is built from TRBV5-1 and TRBJ2-1; TRBD2 might be the D (7 bases). Germline V gene lookup returns CDR1 SGHRS and CDR2 YFSETQ. V gave up 4 bases and J gave up 6 bases, with 20 bases separating them. The CDR3 totals 16 residues. The DNA for the CDR3 is TGCGCCAGCAGCCCCCCGGGGGGCTTGGTGGGCAATGAGCAGTTCTTC. This codes for CASSPPGGLVGNEQFF.

This clone was seen more than once but under ten times. The CDR3 spells CSAERYTEAFF. The DNA for the CDR3 is TGCAGTGCCGAACGGTACACTGAAGCTTTCTTT. This chain connects TRBV20-1 to TRBJ1-1; D remains unclear. With 6 bases removed from V and 3 bases from J, the gap between germline ends came to 8 bases. The CDR3 has 11 amino acids. The germline V gene encodes CDR1 DFQATT and CDR2 SNEGSKA (reference sequence).

This rearrangement joins TRBV7-9 to TRBJ2-1; D is uncertain. The ends were cut back, 5 bases at V and 4 bases at J, with 21 bases in the middle. CDR1 SEHNR and CDR2 FQNEAQ come from the germline V gene (reference sequence). The length of the CDR3 is 17 residues. The CDR3 loop reads CASSANRMAGEYNEQFF. CDR3 nucleotides: TGTGCCAGCAGCGCGAACCGTATGGCAGGCGAGTACAATGAGCAGTTCTTC.

The chain couples TRBV6-5 to TRBJ2-5; 8 positions agree with TRBD1. The V and J ends lost 1 base and 1 base, in that order; junction bases with no gene match: 5. The length of the CDR3 is 16 residues. Germline assignment: CDR1 MNHEY and CDR2 SVGAGI. The CDR3 DNA reads as TGTGCCAGCAGTTACTACGGGACAGGTACCCAAGAGACCCAGTACTTC. As protein: CASSYYGTGTQETQYF.

This chain connects TRBV28 to TRBJ2-1; D not resolved. The CDR3 is 14 amino acids. V was trimmed by 6 bases and J by 7 bases, leaving 16 bases between them. From germline, CDR1 is MDHEN and CDR2 SYDVKM. CDR3: CASSPLTRVNEQFF. The CDR3 bases are TGTGCCAGCAGCCCCTTGACTCGTGTGAATGAGCAGTTCTTC.

This chain connects TRBV11-2 to TRBJ2-5; weak D call: TRBD2 (5 bases). CDR3 length: 18 amino acids. The V end was cut by 3 bases, the J end by 7 bases, with 27 bases between. Germline values: CDR1 SGHAT, CDR2 FQNNGV. The CDR3 loop reads CASSLASTSPGLGRTQYF. CDR3 DNA: TGTGCCAGCAGCTTGGCCTCCACATCCCCGGGTTTAGGGAGGACCCAGTACTTC.

This clone appeared a single time. J is TRBJ2-1 and V is TRBV4-3; D possibly corresponds to TRBD1 (5 bases). The germline V and J ends were trimmed by 6 bases and 0 bases, with 15 bases remaining between them. The germline gives CDR1 LGHNA, CDR2 YSLEER. This CDR3 is built from 16 residues. The CDR3 here is CASSEDGAVSYNEQFF. In DNA, the CDR3 is TGCGCCAGCAGTGAAGATGGGGCGGTCTCCTACAATGAGCAGTTCTTC.

This clone was seen once. The CDR3 protein is CAISETPGNTIYF. The DNA of the CDR3 is TGTGCCATCAGTGAGACCCCAGGGAACACCATATATTTT. J is TRBJ1-3 and V is TRBV10-3, with a possible D match to TRBD1 (5 bases). The germline CDR1 and CDR2 sequences are ENHRY and SYGVKD. The V end was cut by 2 bases, the J end by 7 bases, with 9 bases between. The CDR3 length is 13 residues.

This clone came up once. The chain employs TRBV27 and TRBJ1-1, with 10 bases that match TRBD1. The CDR3 extends over 14 amino acids. V lost 6 bases, J lost 4 bases, and 5 bases stayed unmatched. CDR1 MNHEY and CDR2 SMNVEV come from the germline V gene (reference sequence). The CDR3 nucleotides are TGTGCCAGCAGACCTGGACAGGGGGTCACTGAAGCTTTCTTT. As protein: CASRPGQGVTEAFF.

The chain couples TRBV7-3 to TRBJ2-6, with D perhaps matching TRBD2 (5 bases). The CDR3 covers 17 residues. Trimming left V 5 bases short and J 2 bases short, with 16 bases between. The germline CDR1 and CDR2 sequences are SGHTA and FQGTGA. This CDR3 reads CASSTGSLVPGANVLTF. DNA for the CDR3: TGTGCCAGCAGCACGGGGTCTTTGGTTCCTGGGGCCAACGTCCTGACTTTC.

This clone appeared once. The rearrangement links TRBV10-1 to TRBJ2-3; 9 nucleotides agree with TRBD1. The CDR3 runs 16 residues. Germline V gene sequence: CDR1 WNHNN, CDR2 SYGVQD (reference sequence). Trimming removed 6 bases from V and 0 bases from J; junction bases left unmatched: 7. CDR3 DNA sequence: TGCGCCAGCAGATACGGACAGGGGCCTAGCACAGATACGCAGTATTTT. Residues: CASRYGQGPSTDTQYF.

A single count supports this clone. V gene TRBV29-1 combines with J gene TRBJ2-2, with D perhaps assigned TRBD1 or TRBD2 (5 bases each). Germline V lookup: CDR1 SQVTM, CDR2 ANQGSEA. The CDR3 consists of 17 residues. The V end lost 7 bases, the J end lost 5 bases, and 26 bases lay between the germline ends. The CDR3 nucleotides read TGCAGCGCGGAGATCAGGGTCCGGGAATGGGGGACCGGGGAGCTGTTTTTT. Its protein product is CSAEIRVREWGTGELFF.

The V call is TRBV5-4, the J call TRBJ2-7, with 7 nucleotides matching TRBD2. Losses at the gene ends were 4 bases for V and 2 bases for J; bases not matched to a gene: 15. The CDR3 is made up of 17 amino acids. Germline V gene sequence: CDR1 SGHNT, CDR2 YYREEE (reference sequence). The CDR3 sequence is CASSPWGSAGVTYEQYF. The CDR3 DNA reads TGTGCCAGCAGCCCCTGGGGTTCTGCGGGAGTCACCTACGAGCAGTACTTC. Together with reference TRBV5-4 and TRBJ2-7, the CDR3 gives the full variable domain: ETGVTQSPTHLIKTRGQQVTLRCSSQSGHNTVSWYQQALGQGPQFIFQYYREEENGRGNFPPRFSGLQFPNYSSELNVNALELDDSALYLCASSPWGSAGVTYEQYFGPGTRLTVT.

The chain recombines TRBV29-1 with TRBJ2-1; D not certain. From germline, CDR1 is SQVTM and CDR2 ANQGSEA. The CDR3 extends over 11 amino acids. V shed 4 bases and J shed 7 bases, with 8 bases lying between them. As DNA, the CDR3 is TGCAGCGTTGTAGGGTGGAATGAGCAGTTCTTC. Encoded protein: CSVVGWNEQFF.

The V and J genes are TRBV9 and TRBJ1-2, with TRBD1 matching over 8 bases. This CDR3 is built from 17 residues. CDR1 is SGDLS and CDR2 is YYNGEE in the germline V gene. J lost 6 bases, V lost 5 bases, and 18 bases had no gene match. Written as DNA, the CDR3 is TGTGCCAGCAGGGGGCCGGGACAGGAGATAACCTATGATGGCTACACCTTC. Protein sequence: CASRGPGQEITYDGYTF.

This clone was detected once. The chain has TRBV5-1 and TRBJ2-7; TRBD2 matches 11 bases. Looked up from germline, CDR1 is SGHRS and CDR2 is YFSETQ. V lost 2 bases and J lost 3; bases outside the gene matches: 4. The CDR3 covers 15 residues. The CDR3 here is CASSFTSGSLYEQYF. The CDR3 DNA reads as TGCGCCAGCAGCTTTACTAGCGGGAGTCTCTACGAGCAGTACTTC. Variable domain in full (rest from reference TRBV5-1 and TRBJ2-7): KAGVTQTPRYLIKTRGQQVTLSCSPISGHRSVSWYQQTPGQGLQFLFEYFSETQRNKGNFPGRFSGRQFSNSRSEMNVSTLELGDSALYLCASSFTSGSLYEQYFGPGTRLTVT.

The rearrangement links TRBV28 to TRBJ1-5, with 8 bases fitting TRBD1. The length of the CDR3 is 14 residues. Germline V gene sequence: CDR1 MDHEN, CDR2 SYDVKM. Trimming took 6 bases from V and 5 from J; bases not matched to a gene: 6. The CDR3 region is CASRRDRFYQPQHF. The DNA for the CDR3 is TGTGCCAGCAGACGGGACAGGTTCTATCAGCCCCAGCATTTT.

Concerning this clone: At one of its ends the junction is not consistent with the germline gene, which may arise from a read error. The chain uses TRBV27 and TRBJ2-1; D tentatively fits TRBD1 or TRBD2 (6 bases each). The CDR3 is 16 residues long. Looked up from germline, CDR1 is MNHEY and CDR2 is SMNVEV (reference sequence). CDR3 nucleotide sequence: TGTGCCGGCAGTTCCTTGCGGGACAACCCTGACAATGAGCAGTTCTTC. This codes for CAGSSLRDNPDNEQFF.

J is TRBJ1-2 and V is TRBV9, with D possibly matching TRBD1 (6 bases). The germline V and J ends were trimmed by 3 bases and 1 base, with 13 bases remaining between them. Germline CDR1 reads SGDLS; CDR2 reads YYNGEE. This CDR3 is built from 15 residues. The CDR3 protein is CASSAGQSVNYGYTF. CDR3 bases: TGTGCCAGCAGCGCCGGACAGAGCGTTAACTATGGCTACACCTTC.

This clone showed up just once. The same CDR3 can be traced to other DNA sequences in this sample. The chain has TRBV5-1 and TRBJ2-7, with D uncertain. Trimming pared 4 bases from V and 0 bases from J, leaving 8 bases between. The CDR3 has 13 amino acids. In germline, CDR1 is SGHRS, CDR2 YFSETQ. In nucleotides, the CDR3 is TGCGCCAGCAGCCTTTCAAGCTCCTACGAGCAGTACTTC. This translates into CASSLSSSYEQYF.

The V gene is TRBV5-6, the J gene TRBJ1-2; D not certain. Germline CDR1 SGHDT, CDR2 YYEEEE. The CDR3 is 14 residues long. Trimming shortened V by 4 bases and J by 6 bases, and 16 bases separated the two germline ends. The CDR3 protein is CASSPGVSRNGYTF. The CDR3 coding sequence is TGTGCCAGCAGCCCTGGGGTTTCAAGGAATGGCTACACCTTC.

J is TRBJ2-1 and V is TRBV7-7, with D unresolved. V lost 0 bases and J lost 4, with 10 bases in between. CDR1 and CDR2 (germline): SSHAT, FNYEAQ (reference sequence). The CDR3 totals 15 residues. The DNA for the CDR3 is TGTGCCAGCAGCTTAGCGGCGGCAGATTACAATGAGCAGTTCTTC. It yields the protein CASSLAAADYNEQFF.

The chain recombines TRBV5-6 with TRBJ2-5; the D is unclear. From germline, CDR1 is SGHDT and CDR2 YYEEEE. The CDR3 runs 14 residues. The ends were cut back, 4 bases at V and 2 bases at J, with 12 bases in the middle. The CDR3 reads CASSLQPGQETQYF. The CDR3 DNA is TGTGCCAGCAGCCTCCAGCCAGGACAAGAGACCCAGTACTTC.

The chain recombines TRBV27 with TRBJ1-1; D possibly corresponds to TRBD1 (6 bases). This CDR3 spans 14 amino acids. Germline V gene lookup returns CDR1 MNHEY and CDR2 SMNVEV (reference sequence). The V end was cut by 5 bases, the J end by 4 bases, with 14 bases between. The chain's CDR3 is CASSVTGMSTEAFF. Written as DNA, the CDR3 is TGTGCCAGCAGTGTTACAGGGATGAGCACTGAAGCTTTCTTT.

This rearrangement joins TRBV5-1 to TRBJ1-2; D not certain. CDR1 and CDR2 (germline): SGHRS, YFSETQ. V was clipped by 4 bases and J by 3 bases, with 10 bases between them. CDR3 length: 13 residues. CDR3 sequence: CASSRARDYGYTF. Here the CDR3 DNA reads TGCGCCAGCAGCCGAGCCCGGGACTATGGCTACACCTTC.

The chain couples TRBV27 to TRBJ2-5; D unresolved. The germline V gene encodes CDR1 MNHEY and CDR2 SMNVEV (reference sequence). V lost 4 bases and J lost 7, with 13 bases in between. This CDR3 has 13 residues. CDR3 amino acids: CASSYEDGMTQYF. The CDR3 DNA sequence: TGTGCCAGCAGTTACGAAGACGGTATGACCCAGTACTTC.